This T cell receptor (beta chain) was retrieved from a study of control samples from healthy donors and cancer patients. The method was immunoSEQ multiplex PCR; TCRdb's version includes in-frame clones alone and lacks a portion of them. The sample has some 130,000 clones; roughly 92% are singletons. The receptor's source is a man aged 25 to 45 in good health. The sample was blood.

The CDR3 nucleotides read TGTGCCAGTAGTATTCCTTCAGCCGGCGCTGGAAACACCATATATTTT. Amino acids: CASSIPSAGAGNTIYF. This chain uses TRBV19 with TRBJ1-3; D unclear. The CDR3 runs to 16 residues. Germline V gene data show CDR1 as LNHDA and CDR2 as SQIVND (reference sequence). The V and J ends lost 3 bases and 2 bases respectively, with 14 bases between them.